The clone carrying this T cell receptor beta chain was observed at least ten times. Antigen specificity is unknown. Via MiXCR, TCRdb re-called the RT-PCR reads, giving one row per CDR3 protein. The data contain about 780,000 distinct CDR3 sequences, about a fifth of them singletons. The source of the sample is a study of response to subunit inactivated influenza vaccine. This CDR3 region has 13 residues. Germline V CDR1 and CDR2: ENHRY, SYGVKD. The V segment lost 11 bases and the J segment 5 bases; nucleotides outside the gene matches: 6. Study observations and caveats: Authors suggested seasonal influenza vaccinations each recruit few new T cells.

This sample comprised PBMCs from blood, obtained less than 6 days after vaccination. This receptor was taken from a man aged 50 to 60 who received an inactivated influenza vaccine. The rearrangement links TRBV10-3 to TRBJ2-1; 10 bases map to TRBD1. The DNA of the CDR3 is TGTGCCGCCGGGACAGGGGCCCACAATGAGCAGTTCTTC. Translating gives CAAGTGAHNEQFF.